The rows below give T cell receptor beta chains drawn from one sample of a study of shared clonotypes between healthy human individuals. Measured with immunoSEQ multiplex PCR; TCRdb has only the in-frame clones, and not every one. This sample has roughly 2.1 million clones, with 90% to 95% found just once. Sequenced material: naive CD8+ T cells from PBMCs. Receptor source: a man younger than 30 in good health. Some clones in this sample may be carry-over from other donors' samples. Both conserved end residues are part of each CDR3. D genes are given only for firm matches. For some rows the clone size is stated as once, few or many, or as a class when expanded; others skip it.

D | J | V | size | CDR3 | DNA
. | TRBJ2-2 | TRBV5-4 | once | CASSFVTGELFF | TGTGCCAGCAGCTTTGTTACCGGGGAGCTGTTTTTT
TRBD1 | TRBJ2-2 | TRBV7-9 | . | CASSLRTGGAFDGELFF | TGTGCCAGCAGCTTAAGGACAGGGGGCGCGTTTGACGGGGAGCTGTTTTTT
TRBD2 | TRBJ2-1 | TRBV29-1 | . | CSVVISGGEQFF | TGCAGCGTTGTAATTAGCGGGGGTGAGCAGTTCTTC
. | TRBJ2-5 | TRBV28 | once | CASSFLETDTAETQYF | TGTGCCAGCAGTTTTCTAGAGACAGACACGGCAGAGACCCAGTACTTC
TRBD1 | TRBJ2-3 | TRBV27 | . | CASSFSTGFADTQYF | TGTGCCAGCAGTTTCTCGACAGGGTTCGCAGATACGCAGTATTTT
TRBD2 | TRBJ2-3 | TRBV7-3 | . | CASSLIGLAATDTQYF | TGTGCCAGCAGCTTAATAGGGCTAGCGGCCACAGATACGCAGTATTTT
. | TRBJ2-7 | TRBV27 | . | CASSSPASSYEQYF | TGTGCCAGCAGTTCACCGGCTAGCTCCTACGAGCAGTACTTC
TRBD2 | TRBJ2-1 | TRBV7-8 | . | CASSLAQRGSSYNEQFF | TGTGCCAGCAGCTTAGCCCAGCGGGGGAGCTCCTACAATGAGCAGTTCTTC
TRBD2 | TRBJ2-1 | TRBV9 | once | CASSDFSGNYNEQFF | TGTGCCAGCAGCGATTTCAGCGGGAACTACAATGAGCAGTTCTTC
. | TRBJ2-4 | TRBV4-1 | . | CASSPAQGNIQYF | TGCGCCAGCAGCCCAGCCCAGGGGAACATTCAGTACTTC
. | TRBJ2-1 | TRBV4-3 | . | CASSQARGNEQFF | TGCGCCAGCAGCCAGGCCCGCGGGAATGAGCAGTTCTTC
TRBD2 | TRBJ2-7 | TRBV27 | once | CASGGAGGYEQYF | TGTGCCAGCGGGGGAGCGGGAGGGTACGAGCAGTACTTC
TRBD1 | TRBJ2-2 | TRBV19 | . | CASSKFRDRTANTGELFF | TGTGCCAGTAGTAAATTCCGGGACAGAACAGCGAACACCGGGGAGCTGTTTTTT
. | TRBJ1-2 | TRBV27 | . | CASSPKRLLTGNPYGYTF | TGTGCCAGCAGTCCCAAACGGCTTCTTACAGGGAACCCCTATGGCTACACCTTC
. | TRBJ2-2 | TRBV4-1 | . | CASSQDILPGRGTGELFF | TGCGCCAGCAGCCAAGATATACTACCCGGGAGAGGCACCGGGGAGCTGTTTTTT
. | TRBJ2-3 | TRBV6-5 | . | CASGVLTSDTQYF | TGTGCCAGCGGCGTTTTAACGTCAGATACGCAGTATTTT
. | TRBJ2-1 | TRBV9 | . | CASSVFGSNNEQFF | TGTGCCAGCAGCGTATTCGGCTCGAACAATGAGCAGTTCTTC
TRBD1 | TRBJ2-1 | TRBV7-9 | . | CASSLPDREPYNEQFF | TGTGCCAGCAGCTTACCCGACAGGGAGCCCTACAATGAGCAGTTCTTC
TRBD2 | TRBJ2-1 | TRBV28 | once | CASRTSGIRDEQFF | TGTGCCAGCCGGACTAGCGGGATCAGGGATGAGCAGTTCTTC
. | TRBJ2-1 | TRBV19 | . | CASSYSRGQFF | TGTGCCAGTAGTTATAGTCGCGGGCAGTTCTTC
. | TRBJ2-1 | TRBV2 | . | CASSDLRRISYNEQFF | TGTGCCAGCAGTGACTTGAGGCGGATCTCCTACAATGAGCAGTTCTTC
. | TRBJ2-7 | TRBV7-8 | . | CASSSRRESGEQYF | TGTGCCAGCAGCTCCCGGAGGGAGTCTGGAGAGCAGTACTTC
. | TRBJ2-7 | TRBV2 | . | CASSPGYTYEQYF | TGTGCCAGCAGCCCGGGCTACACCTACGAGCAGTACTTC
TRBD1 | TRBJ1-1 | TRBV2 | . | CASSEARGYTEAFF | TGTGCCAGCAGTGAAGCCAGGGGGTACACTGAAGCTTTCTTT
. | TRBJ1-5 | TRBV6-1 | . | CASSALKRGGNQPQHF | TGTGCCAGCAGTGCCCTGAAGAGGGGAGGCAATCAGCCCCAGCATTTT
TRBD1 | TRBJ2-7 | TRBV6-5 | . | CASSDGTVGYEQYF | TGTGCCAGCAGCGACGGGACAGTAGGGTACGAGCAGTACTTC
TRBD2 | TRBJ2-1 | TRBV19 | . | CATRGGYEQFF | TGTGCCACAAGGGGAGGGTATGAGCAGTTCTTC
. | TRBJ2-2 | TRBV19 | . | CASSPDSTGELFF | TGTGCCAGTAGTCCAGACAGCACCGGGGAGCTGTTTTTT
. | TRBJ1-2 | TRBV9 | . | CASSVDLVQGTYGYTF | TGTGCCAGCAGCGTAGACCTAGTACAGGGAACCTATGGCTACACCTTC
TRBD1 | TRBJ2-5 | TRBV27 | . | CASSPYHPTGAETQYF | TGTGCCAGCAGTCCGTACCACCCGACAGGGGCTGAGACCCAGTACTTC
. | TRBJ2-1 | TRBV6-4 | once | CASSLRESSYNEQFF | TGTGCCAGCAGCCTCCGGGAGAGCTCCTACAATGAGCAGTTCTTC
. | TRBJ2-7 | TRBV30 | . | CAWSFLASGAYEQYF | TGTGCCTGGAGTTTCCTAGCGTCAGGGGCCTACGAGCAGTACTTC
TRBD2 | TRBJ2-1 | TRBV15 | . | CATSGRPGLAENNEQFF | TGTGCCACCAGCGGGCGCCCAGGCCTAGCGGAGAACAATGAGCAGTTCTTC
. | TRBJ2-1 | TRBV13 | . | CASSKEGTAIYNEQFF | TGTGCCAGCAGCAAAGAGGGGACGGCTATCTACAATGAGCAGTTCTTC
. | TRBJ2-7 | TRBV7-9 | . | CASSQVNSLYEQYF | TGTGCCAGTTCACAGGTGAACAGTTTGTACGAGCAGTACTTC
TRBD1 | TRBJ2-1 | TRBV9 | once | CASSARDSAYNEQFF | TGTGCCAGCAGCGCCCGGGACAGCGCATACAATGAGCAGTTCTTC
. | TRBJ1-1 | TRBV28 | . | CASSLLVPSAGWDTEAFF | TGTGCCAGCAGCCTACTAGTCCCCTCCGCTGGTTGGGACACTGAAGCTTTCTTT